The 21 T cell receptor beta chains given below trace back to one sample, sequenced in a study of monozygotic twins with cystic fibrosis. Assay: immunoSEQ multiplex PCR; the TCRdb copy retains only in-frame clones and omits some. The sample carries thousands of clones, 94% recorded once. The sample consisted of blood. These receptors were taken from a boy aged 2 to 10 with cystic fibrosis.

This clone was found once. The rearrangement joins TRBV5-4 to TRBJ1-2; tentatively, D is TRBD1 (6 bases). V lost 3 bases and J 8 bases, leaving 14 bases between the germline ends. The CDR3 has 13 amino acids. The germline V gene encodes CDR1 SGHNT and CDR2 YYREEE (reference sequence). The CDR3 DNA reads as TGTGCCAGCAGCTGGGACACCTTCGGGGGCTACACCTTC. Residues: CASSWDTFGGYTF.

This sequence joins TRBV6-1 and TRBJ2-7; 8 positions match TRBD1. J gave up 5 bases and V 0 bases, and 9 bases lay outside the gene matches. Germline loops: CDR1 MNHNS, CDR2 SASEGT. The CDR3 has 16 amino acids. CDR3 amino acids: CASSEAAYETGDEQYF. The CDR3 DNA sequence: TGTGCCAGCAGTGAAGCGGCTTACGAGACAGGGGACGAGCAGTACTTC.

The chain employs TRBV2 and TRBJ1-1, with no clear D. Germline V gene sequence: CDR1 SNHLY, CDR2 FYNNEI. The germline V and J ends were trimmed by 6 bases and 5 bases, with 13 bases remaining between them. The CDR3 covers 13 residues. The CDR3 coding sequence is TGTGCCAGCAGGCGGGAAATCCTTACTGAAGCTTTCTTT. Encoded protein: CASRREILTEAFF.

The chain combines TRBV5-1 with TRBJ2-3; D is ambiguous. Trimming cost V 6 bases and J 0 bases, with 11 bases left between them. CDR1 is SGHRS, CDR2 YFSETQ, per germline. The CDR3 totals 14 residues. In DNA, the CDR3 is TGCGCCAGCACCTCGGGTGCTAGCACAGATACGCAGTATTTT. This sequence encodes CASTSGASTDTQYF.

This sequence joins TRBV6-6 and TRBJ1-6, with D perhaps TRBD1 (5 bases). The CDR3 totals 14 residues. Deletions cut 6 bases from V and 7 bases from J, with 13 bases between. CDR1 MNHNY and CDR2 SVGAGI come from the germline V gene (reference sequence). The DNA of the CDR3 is TGTGCCAGCAGCTCCCAGACAGCCAATTCACCCCTCCACTTT. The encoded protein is CASSSQTANSPLHF.

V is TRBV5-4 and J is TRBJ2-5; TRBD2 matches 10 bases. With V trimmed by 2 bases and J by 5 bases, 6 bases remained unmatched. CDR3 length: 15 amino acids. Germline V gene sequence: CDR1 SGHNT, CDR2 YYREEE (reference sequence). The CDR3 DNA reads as TGTGCCAGCAGCTTCAGCGGGGGGGCGTTGGAGACCCAGTACTTC. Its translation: CASSFSGGALETQYF.

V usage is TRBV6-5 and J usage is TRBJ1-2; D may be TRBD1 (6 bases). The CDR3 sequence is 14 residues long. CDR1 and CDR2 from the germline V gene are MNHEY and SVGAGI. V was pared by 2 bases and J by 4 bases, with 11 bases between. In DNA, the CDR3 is TGTGCCAGCAGTTACGGACAGAGTAGCTATGGCTACACCTTC. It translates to CASSYGQSSYGYTF.

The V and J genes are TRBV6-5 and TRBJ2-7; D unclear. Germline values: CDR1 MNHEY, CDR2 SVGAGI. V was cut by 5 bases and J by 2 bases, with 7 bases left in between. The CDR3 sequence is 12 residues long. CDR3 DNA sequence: TGTGCCAGCAGTACCGGGCCCTACGAGCAGTACTTC. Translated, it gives CASSTGPYEQYF.

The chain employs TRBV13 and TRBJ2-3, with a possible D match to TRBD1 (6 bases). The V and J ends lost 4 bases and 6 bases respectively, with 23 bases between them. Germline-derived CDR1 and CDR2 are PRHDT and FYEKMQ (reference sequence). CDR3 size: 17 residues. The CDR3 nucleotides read TGTGCCAGCAGCTCCCCCCCCGGGACAAAACTCTCCGATACGCAGTATTTT. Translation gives CASSSPPGTKLSDTQYF.

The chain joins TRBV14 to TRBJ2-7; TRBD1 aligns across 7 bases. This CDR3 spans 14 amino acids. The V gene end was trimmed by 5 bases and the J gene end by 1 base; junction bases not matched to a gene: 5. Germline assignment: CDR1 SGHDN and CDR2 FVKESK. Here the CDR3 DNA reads TGTGCCAGCAGCGAACCGGGACAGTCCTACGAGCAGTACTTC. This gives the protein CASSEPGQSYEQYF.

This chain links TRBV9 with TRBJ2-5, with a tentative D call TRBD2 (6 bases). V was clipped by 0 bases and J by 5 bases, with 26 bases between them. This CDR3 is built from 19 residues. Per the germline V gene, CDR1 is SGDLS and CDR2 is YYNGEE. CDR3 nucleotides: TGTGCCAGCAGCGTAGGGGACGTGGGACTGGGACCTCGTGGGGAGACCCAGTACTTC. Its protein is CASSVGDVGLGPRGETQYF.

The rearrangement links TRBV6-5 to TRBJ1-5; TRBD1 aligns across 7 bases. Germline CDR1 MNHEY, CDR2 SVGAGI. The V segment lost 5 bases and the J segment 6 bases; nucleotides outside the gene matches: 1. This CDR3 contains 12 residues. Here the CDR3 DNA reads TGTGCCAGCAGTACAGGGGCTCAGCCCCAGCATTTT. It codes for CASSTGAQPQHF.

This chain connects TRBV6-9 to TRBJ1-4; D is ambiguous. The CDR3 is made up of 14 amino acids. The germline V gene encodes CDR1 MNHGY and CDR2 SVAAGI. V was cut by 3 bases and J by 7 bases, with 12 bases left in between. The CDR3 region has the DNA TGTGCCAGCAGTTACTCTCGACGGGGTGAAAAACTGTTTTTT. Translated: CASSYSRRGEKLFF.

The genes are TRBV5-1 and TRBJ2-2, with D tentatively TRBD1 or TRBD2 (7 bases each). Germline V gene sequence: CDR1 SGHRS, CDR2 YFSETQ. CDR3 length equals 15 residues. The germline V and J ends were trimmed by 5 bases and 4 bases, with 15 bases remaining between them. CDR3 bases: TGCGCCAGCAGAAGCGGGGACAGTCGCACCGGGGAGCTGTTTTTT. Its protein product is CASRSGDSRTGELFF. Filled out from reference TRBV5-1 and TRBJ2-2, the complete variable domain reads KAGVTQTPRYLIKTRGQQVTLSCSPISGHRSVSWYQQTPGQGLQFLFEYFSETQRNKGNFPGRFSGRQFSNSRSEMNVSTLELGDSALYLCASRSGDSRTGELFFGEGSRLTVL.

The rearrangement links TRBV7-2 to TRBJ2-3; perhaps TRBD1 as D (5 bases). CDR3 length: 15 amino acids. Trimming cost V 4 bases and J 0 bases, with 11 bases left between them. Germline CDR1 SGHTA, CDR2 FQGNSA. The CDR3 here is CASSSGYTSTDTQYF. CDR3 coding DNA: TGTGCCAGCAGCTCAGGGTATACTAGCACAGATACGCAGTATTTT. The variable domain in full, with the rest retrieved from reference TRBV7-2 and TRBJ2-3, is GAGVSQSPSNKVTEKGKDVELRCDPISGHTALYWYRQSLGQGLEFLIYFQGNSAPDKSGLPSDRFSAERTGGSVSTLTIQRTQQEDSAVYLCASSSGYTSTDTQYFGPGTRLTVL.

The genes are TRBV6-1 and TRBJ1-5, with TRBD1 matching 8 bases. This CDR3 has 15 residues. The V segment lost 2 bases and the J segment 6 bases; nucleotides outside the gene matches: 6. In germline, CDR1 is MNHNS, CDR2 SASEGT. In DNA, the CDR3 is TGTGCCAGCAGTGAACCGACAGGGGAACCTCAGCCCCAGCATTTT. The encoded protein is CASSEPTGEPQPQHF.

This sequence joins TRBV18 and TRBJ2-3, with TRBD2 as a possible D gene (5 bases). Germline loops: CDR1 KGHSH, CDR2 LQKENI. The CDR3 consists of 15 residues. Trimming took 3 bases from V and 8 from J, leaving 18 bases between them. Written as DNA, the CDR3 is TGTGCCAGCTCACCCTCAGTCGGGGAATCGGGTACGCAGTATTTT. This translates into CASSPSVGESGTQYF.

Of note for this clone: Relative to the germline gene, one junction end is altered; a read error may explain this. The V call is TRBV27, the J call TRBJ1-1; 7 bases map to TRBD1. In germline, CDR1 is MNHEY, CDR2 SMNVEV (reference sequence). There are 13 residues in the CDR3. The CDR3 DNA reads TGTGTCAGCAGAAGGGGGCGCGACACTGAAGCTTTCTTT. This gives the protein CVSRRGRDTEAFF.

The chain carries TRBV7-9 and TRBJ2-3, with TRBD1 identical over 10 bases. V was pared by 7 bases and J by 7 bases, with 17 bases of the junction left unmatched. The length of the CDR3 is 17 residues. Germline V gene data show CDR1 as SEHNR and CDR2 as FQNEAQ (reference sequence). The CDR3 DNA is TGTGCCAGCACCATTAAGGAGGGACAGGGGTTAGTAAATACGCAGTATTTT. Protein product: CASTIKEGQGLVNTQYF.

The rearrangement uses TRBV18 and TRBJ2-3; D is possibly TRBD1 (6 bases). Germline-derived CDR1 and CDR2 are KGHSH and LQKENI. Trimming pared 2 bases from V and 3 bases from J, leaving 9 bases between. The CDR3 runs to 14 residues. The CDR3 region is CASSPKQGTDTQYF. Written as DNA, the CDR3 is TGTGCCAGCTCACCAAAACAGGGAACAGATACGCAGTATTTT. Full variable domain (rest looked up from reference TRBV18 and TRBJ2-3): NAGVMQNPRHLVRRRGQEARLRCSPMKGHSHVYWYRQLPEEGLKFMVYLQKENIIDESGMPKERFSAEFPKEGPSILRIQQVVRGDSAAYFCASSPKQGTDTQYFGPGTRLTVL.

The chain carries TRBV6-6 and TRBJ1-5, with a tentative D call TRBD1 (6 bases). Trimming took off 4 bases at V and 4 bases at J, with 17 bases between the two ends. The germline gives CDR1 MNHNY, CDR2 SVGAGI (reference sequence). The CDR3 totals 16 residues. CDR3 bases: TGTGCCAGCAGTTCTTCCTACGGACAGAGTAATCAGCCCCAGCATTTT. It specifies CASSSSYGQSNQPQHF.